The clone carrying this TCR beta chain has just one count. Its target is unknown. This entry comes from a study of T cell responses to AZD1222 COVID-19 vaccine. Whole-study findings and limits: Nearly half of unique spike-specific TCRs reportedly avoided B.1.351 and B.1.1.7 mutated regions.

Generated by immunoSEQ multiplex PCR, the TCRdb table keeps only in-frame clones and is missing some. Among 150,000 to 200,000 clones listed, about 89% were seen once. The sequencing used peripheral blood, collected on day 0 of MenACWY control vaccination. This clonotype originated in an adult in good health.

The CDR3 DNA reads TGTGCCAGCAGCCAAGATCCGGGGAGGGGGGTCTACGAGCAGTACTTC. Residues: CASSQDPGRGVYEQYF. The J gene is TRBJ2-7, the V gene TRBV4-2, with a possible D match to TRBD2 (7 bases). V was clipped by 0 bases and J by 3 bases, with 15 bases between them. Germline lookup yields CDR1 LGHNA and CDR2 YNFKEQ. The CDR3 is made up of 16 amino acids.